Presented here are 27 T cell receptor beta chains from one specimen sequenced in a study of blood T cell repertoires in COVID-19. TCRdb's copy holds only in-frame clones and misses some; the assay was immunoSEQ multiplex PCR. The sample records roughly 97,000 clones, about 80% being singletons. Sequencing used peripheral blood. These receptor sequences come from a man in his 70s with acute or convalescent COVID-19.

This chain uses TRBV28 with TRBJ1-2; 9 bases are a match to TRBD1. From germline, CDR1 is MDHEN and CDR2 SYDVKM. The CDR3 extends over 13 amino acids. J was trimmed by 8 bases and V by 6 bases; bases with no gene match: 7. Here the CDR3 reads CASSQGQGRGYTF. CDR3 nucleotides: TGTGCCAGCAGCCAGGGACAGGGAAGAGGCTACACCTTC.

This CDR3 is CASRQGQTYNEQFF. The CDR3 bases are TGTGCCAGCAGACAGGGTCAGACATACAATGAGCAGTTCTTC. This chain joins TRBV6-5 and TRBJ2-1; tentatively, D is TRBD1 (6 bases). The V gene lost 6 bases and the J gene lost 4 bases, with 13 bases spanning the gap. The CDR3 contains 14 residues. The germline gives CDR1 MNHEY, CDR2 SVGAGI.

There are a few counts of this clone. The rearrangement joins TRBV2 to TRBJ1-4; tentatively, D is TRBD1 (5 bases). The CDR3 covers 14 residues. Deletions cut 6 bases from V and 5 bases from J, with 13 bases between. Germline V gene lookup returns CDR1 SNHLY and CDR2 FYNNEI. The CDR3 sequence: CASRGDSKNEKLFF. The CDR3 region has the DNA TGTGCCAGCAGGGGGGACTCTAAAAATGAAAAACTGTTTTTT.

V usage is TRBV11-3 and J usage is TRBJ2-3; 7 bases line up with TRBD1. Germline V gene data show CDR1 as SGHNT and CDR2 as YENEEA. The CDR3 is 16 residues long. The V segment lost 5 bases and the J segment 0 bases; nucleotides outside the gene matches: 8. This CDR3 reads CASSPGTALSTDTQYF. The CDR3 DNA reads as TGTGCCAGCAGCCCCGGGACAGCTCTTAGCACAGATACGCAGTATTTT. Looking up the rest from reference TRBV11-3 and TRBJ2-3 gives the full variable domain: EAGVVQSPRYKIIEKKQPVAFWCNPISGHNTLYWYLQNLGQGPELLIRYENEEAVDDSQLPKDRFSAERLKGVDSTLKIQPAELGDSAVYLCASSPGTALSTDTQYFGPGTRLTVL.

The chain carries TRBV5-1 and TRBJ1-4, with 9 bases aligning to TRBD1. The CDR3 has 15 amino acids. J lost 7 bases, V lost 2 bases, and 6 bases had no gene match. CDR1 SGHRS and CDR2 YFSETQ come from the germline V gene. CDR3 bases: TGCGCCAGCAGCTTCGTGGGGACAGGGCTTGAAAAACTGTTTTTT. Its protein product is CASSFVGTGLEKLFF.

This clone was detected only a few times. The V and J genes are TRBV5-4 and TRBJ2-5; unclear D gene. Trimming cost V 4 bases and J 5 bases, with 12 bases left between them. Germline V gives CDR1 SGHNT, CDR2 YYREEE (reference sequence). The CDR3 is 13 amino acids. This CDR3 is CASSPGLEETQYF. The CDR3 coding sequence is TGTGCCAGCAGCCCCGGTCTCGAGGAGACCCAGTACTTC. The full variable domain, its missing parts supplied by reference TRBV5-4 and TRBJ2-5, is ETGVTQSPTHLIKTRGQQVTLRCSSQSGHNTVSWYQQALGQGPQFIFQYYREEENGRGNFPPRFSGLQFPNYSSELNVNALELDDSALYLCASSPGLEETQYFGPGTRLLVL.

The chain is built from TRBV5-1 and TRBJ2-7; D is ambiguous. The V end lost 3 bases, the J end lost 2 bases, and 9 bases lay between the germline ends. This CDR3 is built from 13 residues. Germline CDR1 SGHRS, CDR2 YFSETQ. The CDR3 spells CASSSYDTYEQYF. CDR3 bases: TGCGCCAGCAGCTCGTATGACACCTACGAGCAGTACTTC.

The V gene is TRBV24-1, the J gene TRBJ1-1, with D possibly being TRBD1 (6 bases). The ends were cut back, 6 bases at V and 4 bases at J, with 14 bases in the middle. Germline V gene data show CDR1 as KGHDR and CDR2 as SFDVKD. CDR3 length equals 14 residues. CDR3 residues: CATSRAGVGTEAFF. DNA of the CDR3: TGTGCCACCAGTCGAGCAGGGGTTGGCACTGAAGCTTTCTTT.

The DNA for the CDR3 is TGTGCCAGCAGTTCAGTCCCCCCCGCCCAGCCCCAGCATTTT. Encoded protein: CASSSVPPAQPQHF. This chain connects TRBV27 to TRBJ1-5; D uncertain. This CDR3 has 14 amino acids. V was pared by 4 bases and J by 7 bases, with 14 bases between. Per germline, CDR1 MNHEY and CDR2 SMNVEV (reference sequence).

The chain carries TRBV3-1 (or the pseudogene TRBV3-2) and TRBJ1-2, with 7 bases that match TRBD1. CDR3 length equals 16 residues. V was pared by 4 bases and J by 2 bases, with 10 bases of the junction left unmatched. Germline V lookup: CDR1 LGHDT, CDR2 YNNKEL (reference sequence). CDR3 in DNA: TGTGCCAGCAGCCTAACGGGGACAGCGCGAAACTATGGCTACACCTTC. This translates into CASSLTGTARNYGYTF.

The chain links TRBV9 to TRBJ1-3, with 8 bases that match TRBD1. The length of the CDR3 is 15 residues. Trimming took 3 bases from V and 2 from J; bases not matched to a gene: 4. Germline V CDR1 and CDR2: SGDLS, YYNGEE. The CDR3 loop reads CASSATGDPGNTIYF. The CDR3 region has the DNA TGTGCCAGCAGCGCGACAGGGGATCCTGGAAACACCATATATTTT. Complete variable domain (other parts from reference TRBV9 and TRBJ1-3): DSGVTQTPKHLITATGQRVTLRCSPRSGDLSVYWYQQSLDQGLQFLIQYYNGEERAKGNILERFSAQQFPDLHSELNLSSLELGDSALYFCASSATGDPGNTIYFGEGSWLTVV.

The chain employs TRBV6-5 and TRBJ2-1; 9 positions agree with TRBD1. Per the germline V gene, CDR1 is MNHEY and CDR2 is SVGAGI. The CDR3 is 15 amino acids. V trimming: 5 bases; J trimming: 2 bases; junction bases outside the gene matches: 4. The DNA for the CDR3 is TGTGCCAGCAGTCAGGACAGGGGAGCCTACAATGAGCAGTTCTTC. This sequence encodes CASSQDRGAYNEQFF.

The CDR3: CASSYSQGAYGYTF. DNA for the CDR3: TGTGCCAGCAGTTACTCACAGGGAGCCTATGGCTACACCTTC. This sequence joins TRBV6-5 and TRBJ1-2, with D perhaps matching TRBD1 (6 bases). V lost 0 bases to trimming and J lost 4 bases, with 9 bases between them. The CDR3 covers 14 residues. Germline lookup yields CDR1 MNHEY and CDR2 SVGAGI.

The chain uses TRBV4-1 and TRBJ1-4; D ambiguous. From germline, CDR1 is MGHRA and CDR2 YSYEKL. This CDR3 has 15 residues. Between the trimmed V and J ends, which lost 0 bases and 7 bases, there was a span of 12 bases. CDR3 amino acids: CASSQDRQGSEKLFF. The CDR3, as DNA: TGCGCCAGCAGCCAAGATCGACAAGGGAGTGAAAAACTGTTTTTT.

This clone appeared once. This rearrangement joins TRBV9 to TRBJ2-1; 8 bases match TRBD1. The CDR3 consists of 14 residues. The germline gives CDR1 SGDLS, CDR2 YYNGEE. The V segment lost 4 bases and the J segment 9 bases; nucleotides outside the gene matches: 9. The CDR3 protein is CASSFRTGPGEQFF. The DNA for the CDR3 is TGTGCCAGCAGCTTCCGGACAGGGCCGGGTGAGCAGTTCTTC.

The chain uses TRBV5-1 and TRBJ2-2; D is undetermined. From germline, CDR1 is SGHRS and CDR2 YFSETQ. The V and J ends lost 1 base and 3 bases respectively, with 16 bases between them. There are 17 residues in the CDR3. The CDR3 region has the DNA TGCGCCAGCAGCTTGTCGTCCCCCCCCCTATACACCGGGGAGCTGTTTTTT. As protein: CASSLSSPPLYTGELFF.

The chain links TRBV15 to TRBJ1-5; no firm D call. V lost 0 bases, J lost 2 bases, and 14 bases lay in between. The CDR3 totals 17 residues. Germline V gives CDR1 LNHNV, CDR2 YYDKDF (reference sequence). CDR3 bases: TGTGCCACCAGCAGAGATCTGGGCAGTTTGGGCAATCAGCCCCAGCATTTT. Encoded protein: CATSRDLGSLGNQPQHF.

V and J are TRBV27 and TRBJ2-2, with 9 bases fitting TRBD1. The CDR3 runs to 19 residues. J lost 3 bases, V lost 1 base, and 12 bases had no gene match. Per germline, CDR1 MNHEY and CDR2 SMNVEV (reference sequence). CDR3 sequence: CASSLLKQGAKRDTGELFF. CDR3 coding DNA: TGTGCCAGCAGTTTATTAAAACAGGGGGCCAAGAGAGACACCGGGGAGCTGTTTTTT.

CDR3 bases: TGTGCCAGCAGCCGGGGGACAGATACGCAGTATTTT. Its translation is CASSRGTDTQYF. This rearrangement joins TRBV11-3 to TRBJ2-3; TRBD2 is a possible D gene (6 bases). The germline CDR1 and CDR2 sequences are SGHNT and YENEEA. The CDR3 sequence is 12 residues long. The V end was cut by 5 bases, the J end by 3 bases, with 6 bases between.

This clone was seen a handful of times. The V and J genes are TRBV5-6 and TRBJ2-3; 8 bases are shared with TRBD2. Germline V gene lookup returns CDR1 SGHDT and CDR2 YYEEEE. V dropped 2 bases and J dropped 2; count of bases not matched to a gene: 7. This CDR3 has 16 amino acids. The CDR3 reads CASSFEAGGFTDTQYF. CDR3 bases: TGTGCCAGCAGCTTCGAGGCGGGAGGATTCACAGATACGCAGTATTTT.

The chain has TRBV14 and TRBJ1-1, with 7 nucleotides matching TRBD1. Trimming removed 4 bases from V and 2 bases from J; junction bases left unmatched: 7. The germline CDR1 and CDR2 sequences are SGHDN and FVKESK. The CDR3 contains 15 residues. CDR3 residues: CASSPFRTGNTEAFF. The CDR3 coding sequence is TGTGCCAGCAGCCCTTTTAGGACAGGCAACACTGAAGCTTTCTTT.

The gene calls are TRBV19 and TRBJ2-7; the match to TRBD1 covers 9 bases. Germline V gene data show CDR1 as LNHDA and CDR2 as SQIVND (reference sequence). V lost 1 base, J lost 6 bases, and 10 bases stayed unmatched. This CDR3 has 16 residues. DNA of the CDR3: TGTGCCAGTAGTATAGTCCCGGGACAGGGAACTCGCGAGCAGTACTTC. It encodes CASSIVPGQGTREQYF.

The J gene is TRBJ1-1, the V gene TRBV6-6; 7 positions match TRBD1. The junction had 5 bases not matched to a gene; V was cut back by 5 bases and J by 2 bases. Germline values: CDR1 MNHNY, CDR2 SVGAGI (reference sequence). The CDR3 is 14 residues long. In DNA, the CDR3 is TGTGCCAGCAGTCCCGGGACAGAAAACACTGAAGCTTTCTTT. As protein: CASSPGTENTEAFF.

The DNA of the CDR3 is TGTGCCAGCGAGGACAACTCCTACGAGCAGTACGTC. The encoded protein is CASEDNSYEQYV. This chain uses TRBV2 with TRBJ2-7; a possible D gene is TRBD1 (5 bases). CDR3 length equals 12 residues. V lost 8 bases, J lost 0 bases, and 8 bases lay in between. CDR1 is SNHLY and CDR2 is FYNNEI in the germline V gene.

V usage is TRBV27 and J usage is TRBJ2-5, with 7 bases that match TRBD2. The CDR3 consists of 13 residues. Germline CDR1 reads MNHEY; CDR2 reads SMNVEV (reference sequence). V shed 5 bases and J 5 bases; nucleotides not matched to a gene: 5. In nucleotides, the CDR3 is TGTGCCAGCAGTACACTAGCGAAGGAGACCCAGTACTTC. Translation gives CASSTLAKETQYF.

The chain carries TRBV28 and TRBJ2-1; 8 nucleotides match TRBD1. V trimming: 5 bases; J trimming: 4 bases; junction bases outside the gene matches: 7. There are 15 residues in the CDR3. Germline lookup yields CDR1 MDHEN and CDR2 SYDVKM. The CDR3 protein is CASSPGTGIYNEQFF. The CDR3 bases are TGTGCCAGCAGTCCGGGGACAGGTATTTACAATGAGCAGTTCTTC.

The chain links TRBV7-6 to TRBJ2-1; D not resolved. CDR3 length equals 15 residues. V was shortened by 5 bases and J by 5 bases, with 16 bases between the two germline ends. Germline values: CDR1 SGHVS, CDR2 FNYEAQ. The CDR3 coding sequence is TGTGCCAGCAGCACTCCCGGCTCTACAGACAATGAGCAGTTCTTC. Protein: CASSTPGSTDNEQFF. Full variable domain (rest looked up from reference TRBV7-6 and TRBJ2-1): GAGVSQSPRYKVTKRGQDVALRCDPISGHVSLYWYRQALGQGPEFLTYFNYEAQQDKSGLPNDRFSAERPEGSISTLTIQRTEQRDSAMYRCASSTPGSTDNEQFFGPGTRLTVL.